The present T cell receptor (beta chain) was sequenced within a study of blood T cell repertoires in COVID-19. Study at large: The origin of the acute and convalescent COVID-19 samples was the United States, Italy and Spain. The analysed material was cDNA or gDNA that came from T cells, B-cell-depleted T cells, or PBMCs.

Authors' analysis steps: Counts of nucleated cells, estimated from reference gene primer amplification, were obtained. Measured with immunoSEQ multiplex PCR; TCRdb has only the in-frame clones, and not every one. V, J and clone size reflect that table, while D and trimming were determined from the DNA. The sample yields some 130,000 clones, approximately 84% seen once. Germline V gene sequence: CDR1 LGHDT, CDR2 YNNKEL (reference sequence). The CDR3 length is 15 residues. Trimming took 0 bases from V and 6 from J, leaving 13 bases between them. The chain uses TRBV3-1 (or the pseudogene TRBV3-2) and TRBJ2-3, with D perhaps matching TRBD2 (5 bases). The specimen sequenced was peripheral blood. The TCR sequence derives from a woman of 80 years or more with acute or convalescent COVID-19. CDR3 bases: TGTGCCAGCAGCCAAGAGGCTTCTAGCATGGATACGCAGTATTTT. It yields the protein CASSQEASSMDTQYF.